The entry below gives a single T cell receptor beta chain sequence along with its context. The data derive from a study of blood T cell repertoires in COVID-19. Study-level information: In each case, the material was cDNA or gDNA derived from T cells, B-cell-depleted T cells, or PBMCs.

Authors' data handling: Using reference gene primer amplification, nucleated cell counts were estimated. Produced via immunoSEQ multiplex PCR; TCRdb's table is partial and in-frame only. V and J calls and clone size are given by that table; D and trimming were obtained from the DNA. The sample carries some 230,000 clones, roughly 80% recorded once. The Seattle patients, enrolled during active infection, were followed longitudinally. This TCR came from a woman aged 80 or older with COVID-19, enrolled during active disease. Sequencing was performed on peripheral blood.

The chain's CDR3 is CASADRNYGYTF. The CDR3 nucleotides read TGTGCCAGTGCTGACAGAAACTATGGCTACACCTTC. The genes are TRBV19 and TRBJ1-2; D may be TRBD1 (5 bases). CDR1 and CDR2 from the germline V gene are LNHDA and SQIVND (reference sequence). V gave up 8 bases and J gave up 2 bases, with 9 bases separating them. This CDR3 is 12 amino acids long.